Sequencing of this T cell receptor beta chain was carried out in a study of T cell clonality in common variable immunodeficiency. Overall study findings and caveats: Common variable immunodeficiency TCR beta sequences reportedly had fewer deletions and N-nucleotide insertions.

Replacement immunoglobulin had been given to every CVID subject for at least one year. No CVID subject was ill or on immunomodulatory drugs when sampled. Germline values: CDR1 SEHNR, CDR2 FQNEAQ (reference sequence). This CDR3 is 12 amino acids long. V shed 6 bases and J shed 5 bases, with 11 bases lying between them. This clone was seen a handful of times. Its specificity is unknown. The missing CDR3 end, 3 residues past where the read stops, is filled in from the germline J gene. Sequencing used immunoSEQ multiplex PCR; TCRdb keeps in-frame clones, though not all of them. There are about 11,000 clones in the sample, none observed a single time.

The rearrangement joins TRBV7-9 to TRBJ2-7, with D possibly being TRBD1 (5 bases). Sequences were obtained from peripheral blood mononuclear cells. This clonotype originated in a human donor with common variable immunodeficiency. CDR3: CASSLSRDEQYF. The sequenced CDR3 bases are TGTGCCAGCAGTTTGTCCAGGGACGAG.